A single sample is the source of the 26 T cell receptor beta chains below, sequenced in a study of T cells in Graves' hyperthyroidism and ophthalmopathy. The CDR3 regions of TCR beta were amplified from RNA transcripts. An initial round of RT-PCR targeting the TCR CDR3 relied on the HTBI primer set. TCRdb processed the multiplex PCR reads anew with MiXCR; each CDR3 protein has one entry. The sample lists 400,000 to 500,000 distinct CDR3 sequences, approximately 14% occurring once. The sequenced sample was blood. These receptors originate from a man younger than 30 with Graves' ophthalmopathy.

At least ten counts were recorded for this clonotype. This rearrangement joins TRBV11-2 to TRBJ2-7; D not resolved. CDR1 is SGHAT and CDR2 is FQNNGV in the germline V gene. Trimming pared 0 bases from V and 3 bases from J, leaving 18 bases between. The CDR3 sequence is 17 residues long. The CDR3 loop is CASSLDLGSLGIYEQYF. The CDR3 DNA is TGTGCCAGCAGCTTAGATCTGGGCAGCTTGGGGATCTACGAGCAGTACTTC.

This clonotype has a handful of counts. This rearrangement joins TRBV5-8 to TRBJ1-1; D is undetermined. CDR3 size: 16 residues. Germline CDR1 is SGHTS and CDR2 is YDEGEE. V lost 0 bases and J lost 3, with 15 bases in between. For the CDR3, the DNA is TGTGCCAGCAGCTTGGGGGTTGGGGAACGACACACTGAAGCTTTCTTT. Its protein is CASSLGVGERHTEAFF.

Many counts were recorded for this clonotype. The chain joins TRBV20-1 to TRBJ2-1; weak D call: TRBD2 (6 bases). This CDR3 comprises 16 residues. The V end lost 1 base, the J end lost 0 bases, and 13 bases lay between the germline ends. From germline, CDR1 is DFQATT and CDR2 SNEGSKA (reference sequence). The chain's CDR3 is CSARGLVRSSYNEQFF. The CDR3 bases are TGCAGTGCTAGAGGACTAGTTCGGAGCTCCTACAATGAGCAGTTCTTC.

This clonotype was seen many times. V and J are TRBV7-8 and TRBJ2-1; a possible D gene is TRBD2 (6 bases). The CDR3 totals 15 residues. Trimming stripped 7 bases from V and 1 base from J, with 14 bases between. CDR1 SGHVS and CDR2 FQNEAQ come from the germline V gene. This CDR3 reads CASNLEGNSYNEQFF. The CDR3 DNA sequence: TGTGCCAGCAACTTGGAGGGCAATTCCTACAATGAGCAGTTCTTC.

This clonotype has a handful of counts. The chain uses TRBV11-3 and TRBJ2-7, with a possible D match to TRBD1 (6 bases). V lost 9 bases, J lost 3 bases, and 18 bases lay in between. Germline CDR1 is SGHNT and CDR2 is YENEEA. The CDR3 extends over 14 amino acids. The CDR3, as DNA: TGTGCCAGTAGTATAGCAGGACAGTACTACGAGCAGTACTTC. Its translation is CASSIAGQYYEQYF.

This clonotype was detected ten times or more. The rearrangement uses TRBV2 and TRBJ1-4, with a weak D call TRBD1 (6 bases). The V end lost 3 bases, the J end lost 0 bases, and 8 bases lay between the germline ends. The CDR3 loop spans 15 amino acids. Germline loops: CDR1 SNHLY, CDR2 FYNNEI. The CDR3 bases are TGTGCCAGCAGTGAGGGGACAACAACTAATGAAAAACTGTTTTTT. Amino acid sequence: CASSEGTTTNEKLFF.

This clonotype was detected ten times or more. This chain uses TRBV11-3 with TRBJ1-3; no firm D call. Deletions cut 5 bases from V and 8 bases from J, with 13 bases between. Germline V gene sequence: CDR1 SGHNT, CDR2 YENEEA. The CDR3 is 13 amino acids. The CDR3 bases are TGTGCCAGCAGCCCTAGGCTAACAGACACCATATATTTT. Protein product: CASSPRLTDTIYF.

This clonotype was observed many times. The CDR3 reads CAQSGGATYNEQFF. The CDR3 DNA sequence: TGTGCCCAGAGCGGGGGGGCGACCTACAATGAGCAGTTCTTC. The chain employs TRBV30 and TRBJ2-1; 10 bases align to TRBD2. J lost 2 bases, V lost 8 bases, and 6 bases had no gene match. From germline, CDR1 is GTSNPN and CDR2 SVGIG (reference sequence). The CDR3 is made up of 14 amino acids.

This clonotype was counted a few times. This sequence joins TRBV29-1 and TRBJ2-6; D call uncertain. V was pared by 6 bases and J by 0 bases, with 12 bases between. The germline V gene encodes CDR1 SQVTM and CDR2 ANQGSEA. The length of the CDR3 is 15 residues. The CDR3 region has the DNA TGCAGCGTACCCGGACCGAACTCTGGGGCCAACGTCCTGACTTTC. Amino acids: CSVPGPNSGANVLTF.

The CDR3 loop reads CASSLYSSGANVLTF. CDR3 bases: TGTGCCAGCAGCTTGTACAGTTCTGGGGCCAACGTCCTGACTTTC. The J gene is TRBJ2-6, the V gene TRBV5-4; no definite D call. Trimming removed 1 base from V and 1 base from J, with 6 bases in between. CDR1 and CDR2 (germline): SGHNT, YYREEE (reference sequence). This CDR3 comprises 15 residues.

Ten or more counts support this clonotype. The chain recombines TRBV3-1 with TRBJ2-3; 8 positions agree with TRBD2. Germline CDR1 is LGHDT and CDR2 is YNNKEL (reference sequence). The CDR3 has 16 amino acids. Trimming took 1 base from V and 0 from J; bases not matched to a gene: 3. The CDR3 nucleotides are TGTGCCAGCAGCCAAGCGGGGGGGCTAAGCACAGATACGCAGTATTTT. Translated: CASSQAGGLSTDTQYF.

In its sample, this clonotype was seen a few times. The chain has TRBV10-3 and TRBJ2-3, with a weak D call TRBD1 (7 bases). Germline V CDR1 and CDR2: ENHRY, SYGVKD. The CDR3 length is 14 residues. V lost 6 bases and J 4 bases, leaving 14 bases between the germline ends. The chain's CDR3 is CAIRDSGGSDTQYF. The CDR3 DNA follows: TGTGCCATCAGGGACTCAGGGGGGTCAGATACGCAGTATTTT.

This clonotype was seen at least ten times. This chain joins TRBV7-3 and TRBJ2-1; D is unclear. CDR1 and CDR2 (germline): SGHTA, FQGTGA. The CDR3 is 12 amino acids. V was clipped by 4 bases and J by 4 bases, with 5 bases between them. The CDR3 DNA is TGTGCCAGCAGCTCACAATACAATGAGCAGTTCTTC. Amino acid sequence: CASSSQYNEQFF.

This clonotype was picked up many times. The chain employs TRBV11-3 and TRBJ2-1, with unresolved D. V lost 8 bases, J lost 5 bases, and 19 bases lay in between. CDR1 SGHNT and CDR2 YENEEA come from the germline V gene. The CDR3 length is 15 residues. This CDR3 is CASLRGTLRDNEQFF. In DNA, the CDR3 is TGTGCCAGCTTAAGAGGTACCCTTCGTGACAATGAGCAGTTCTTC.

Ten or more counts support this clonotype. The genes are TRBV12-3 or TRBV12-4 and TRBJ2-7, with D perhaps TRBD1 (5 bases). CDR3 length equals 14 residues. V lost 2 bases and J lost 2, with 10 bases in between. CDR3 nucleotides: TGTGCCAGCAGTTTATACCAGGGTACCTACGAGCAGTACTTC. Translated, it gives CASSLYQGTYEQYF.

The V gene is TRBV6-5, the J gene TRBJ1-3; D uncertain. CDR1 and CDR2 (germline): MNHEY, SVGAGI. The CDR3 has 15 amino acids. Trimming took 0 bases from V and 2 from J, leaving 8 bases between them. The CDR3 protein is CASSYSSGTGNTIYF. The CDR3 bases are TGTGCCAGCAGTTACTCGTCGGGGACTGGAAACACCATATATTTT.

The rearrangement links TRBV5-1 to TRBJ2-5; 9 positions agree with TRBD1. Germline V gene data show CDR1 as SGHRS and CDR2 as YFSETQ. The CDR3 totals 16 residues. V lost 3 bases, J lost 5 bases, and 11 bases stayed unmatched. Here the CDR3 reads CASSSNRGPMGETQYF. As DNA, the CDR3 is TGCGCCAGCAGCTCGAACAGGGGGCCCATGGGGGAGACCCAGTACTTC.

This clonotype was detected ten times or more. The chain joins TRBV5-1 to TRBJ2-3, with TRBD2 identical over 13 bases. The CDR3 is 17 residues long. Germline V CDR1 and CDR2: SGHRS, YFSETQ. With 3 bases clipped from V and 2 bases from J, the junction kept 6 bases outside the gene matches. In DNA form, the CDR3 reads TGCGCCAGCAGCTCCCCCGGACTAGCGGGGGTCACAGATACGCAGTATTTT. The encoded protein is CASSSPGLAGVTDTQYF.

This clonotype was seen at least ten times. V is TRBV5-1 and J is TRBJ2-1, with 8 bases lining up with TRBD2. J gave up 7 bases and V 4 bases, and 16 bases lay outside the gene matches. The CDR3 runs to 17 residues. Germline V lookup: CDR1 SGHRS, CDR2 YFSETQ. CDR3 protein: CASSPSTSARIGNEQFF. Here the CDR3 DNA reads TGCGCCAGCAGCCCCTCGACTAGCGCGAGGATAGGAAATGAGCAGTTCTTC.

This clonotype was observed many times. The chain couples TRBV28 to TRBJ2-7; 9 bases fit TRBD1. Germline CDR1 MDHEN, CDR2 SYDVKM. Trimming removed 3 bases from V and 3 bases from J; junction bases left unmatched: 6. CDR3 length: 15 residues. The CDR3 is CASSFIGQGSYEQYF. CDR3 sequence (DNA): TGTGCCAGCAGTTTCATAGGACAGGGGAGCTACGAGCAGTACTTC.

CDR3 in amino acids: CASSLDMSGGGETQYF. DNA for the CDR3: TGTGCCAGCAGCTTAGATATGAGCGGGGGGGGGGAGACCCAGTACTTC. The V call is TRBV11-2, the J call TRBJ2-5; 10 nucleotides line up with TRBD2. Trimming at V came to 0 bases and at J to 5 bases, leaving 6 bases not matched to a gene. The length of the CDR3 is 16 residues. Per the germline V gene, CDR1 is SGHAT and CDR2 is FQNNGV.

The CDR3 sequence: CASSLIPVRSTDTQYF. Here the CDR3 DNA reads TGCGCCAGCAGCTTGATACCGGTCCGGAGCACAGATACGCAGTATTTT. The rearrangement joins TRBV5-1 to TRBJ2-3; D is undetermined. Germline loops: CDR1 SGHRS, CDR2 YFSETQ. There are 16 residues in the CDR3. Trimming removed 1 base from V and 0 bases from J, with 12 bases in between.

This clonotype was seen at least ten times. This chain links TRBV2 with TRBJ2-3; tentatively, D is TRBD1 or TRBD2 (6 bases each). V was cut by 8 bases and J by 6 bases, with 21 bases left in between. Germline-derived CDR1 and CDR2 are SNHLY and FYNNEI. There are 15 residues in the CDR3. The CDR3 here is CASGRGHEVTDTQYF. CDR3 bases: TGTGCCAGCGGTCGGGGGCACGAGGTAACCGATACGCAGTATTTT.

The rearrangement links TRBV10-1 to TRBJ2-7; 8 bases are a match to TRBD1. This CDR3 contains 14 residues. V shed 3 bases, J shed 7 bases, and the junction held 8 bases outside the gene matches. CDR1 is WNHNN and CDR2 is SYGVQD in the germline V gene (reference sequence). CDR3 sequence (DNA): TGCGCCAGCAGTGATAGCCCAGGGGGCAGGGAGCAGTACTTC. Translated: CASSDSPGGREQYF.

This clonotype was observed a few times. This sequence joins TRBV6-1 and TRBJ2-1; 8 bases fit TRBD2. Per the germline V gene, CDR1 is MNHNS and CDR2 is SASEGT. CDR3 size: 14 residues. The V segment lost 5 bases and the J segment 8 bases; nucleotides outside the gene matches: 8. In DNA, the CDR3 is TGTGCCAGCAGTCCTCAAGGGCGGGAGGATGAGCAGTTCTTC. It specifies CASSPQGREDEQFF.

This clonotype was detected a few times. V and J are TRBV19 and TRBJ2-1, with TRBD1 matching over 7 bases. The trim removed 4 bases at V and 4 bases at J, leaving 10 bases unmatched. The CDR3 is 16 residues long. Germline V lookup: CDR1 LNHDA, CDR2 SQIVND (reference sequence). CDR3 nucleotide sequence: TGTGCCAGTAGTAGCACAGGGGCCATCCTATACAATGAGCAGTTCTTC. It yields the protein CASSSTGAILYNEQFF.